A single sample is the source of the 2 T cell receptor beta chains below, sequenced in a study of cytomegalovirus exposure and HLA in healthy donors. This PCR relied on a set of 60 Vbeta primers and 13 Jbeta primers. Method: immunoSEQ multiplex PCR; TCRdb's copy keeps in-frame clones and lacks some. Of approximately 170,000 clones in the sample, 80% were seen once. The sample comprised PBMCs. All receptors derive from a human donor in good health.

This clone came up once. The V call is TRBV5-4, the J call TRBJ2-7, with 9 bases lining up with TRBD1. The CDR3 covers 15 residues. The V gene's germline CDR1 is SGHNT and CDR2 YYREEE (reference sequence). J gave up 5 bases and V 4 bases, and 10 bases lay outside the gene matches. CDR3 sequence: CASSTGGANIHEQYF. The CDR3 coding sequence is TGTGCCAGCAGCACAGGGGGCGCGAATATCCACGAGCAGTACTTC.

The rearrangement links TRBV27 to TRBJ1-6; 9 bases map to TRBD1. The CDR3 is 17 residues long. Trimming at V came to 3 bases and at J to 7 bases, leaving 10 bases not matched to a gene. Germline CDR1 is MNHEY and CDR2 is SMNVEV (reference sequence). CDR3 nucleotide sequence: TGTGCCAGCAGTTTGGACAGGGGAAGGTCTTGGAATTCACCCCTCCACTTT. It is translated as CASSLDRGRSWNSPLHF.